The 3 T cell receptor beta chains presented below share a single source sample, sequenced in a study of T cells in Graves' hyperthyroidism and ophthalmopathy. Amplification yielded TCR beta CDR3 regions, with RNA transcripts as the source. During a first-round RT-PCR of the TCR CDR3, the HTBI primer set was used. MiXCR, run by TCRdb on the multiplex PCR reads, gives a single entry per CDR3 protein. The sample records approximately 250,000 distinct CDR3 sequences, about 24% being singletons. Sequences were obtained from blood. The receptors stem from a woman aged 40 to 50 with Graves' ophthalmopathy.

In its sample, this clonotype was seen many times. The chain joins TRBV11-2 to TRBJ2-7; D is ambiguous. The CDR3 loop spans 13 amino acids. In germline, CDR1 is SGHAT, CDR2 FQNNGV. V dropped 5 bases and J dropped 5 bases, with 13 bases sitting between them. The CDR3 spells CASSISVANEQYF. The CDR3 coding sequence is TGTGCCAGCAGCATTAGTGTGGCGAACGAGCAGTACTTC.

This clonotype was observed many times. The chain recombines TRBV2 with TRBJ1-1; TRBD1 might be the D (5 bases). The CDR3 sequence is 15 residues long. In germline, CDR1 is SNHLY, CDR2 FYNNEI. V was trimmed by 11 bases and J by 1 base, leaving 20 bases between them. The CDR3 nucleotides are TGTGCCTTATCCCTGACGGGACTTACGAACACTGAAGCTTTCTTT. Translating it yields CALSLTGLTNTEAFF.

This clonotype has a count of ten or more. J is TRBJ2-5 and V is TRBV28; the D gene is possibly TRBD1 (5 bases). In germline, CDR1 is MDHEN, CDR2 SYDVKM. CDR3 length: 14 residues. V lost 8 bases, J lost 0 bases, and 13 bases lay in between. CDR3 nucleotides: TGTGCCAGCTACCCACAGGCAAACCAAGAGACCCAGTACTTC. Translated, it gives CASYPQANQETQYF.